These 24 T cell receptor beta chains came from one sample sequenced in a study of OX40 agonist ivuxolimab in advanced cancers. Data came from immunoSEQ multiplex PCR; TCRdb stores just in-frame clones and leaves some out. The repertoire holds some 100,000 clones, approximately 80% seen once, with roughly 1.1% in the top ten. The sequenced sample was CD4+ or CD8+ T cells sorted from blood, obtained in a trial of the OX40 agonist ivuxolimab. The receptors were sampled from an adult with an advanced solid tumor such as melanoma, head and neck, liver or kidney cancer.

The CDR3 loop is CASSDIMGGPNTEAFF. For the CDR3, the DNA is TGTGCCAGCAGCGATATAATGGGGGGACCGAACACTGAAGCTTTCTTT. The gene calls are TRBV7-9 and TRBJ1-1; TRBD1 might be the D (5 bases). CDR1 is SEHNR, CDR2 FQNEAQ, per germline (reference sequence). This CDR3 has 16 residues. V gave up 5 bases and J gave up 1 base, with 17 bases separating them.

This clone has a handful of counts. V is TRBV9 and J is TRBJ1-1; 7 nucleotides match TRBD1. The germline gives CDR1 SGDLS, CDR2 YYNGEE. The CDR3 length is 13 residues. The V gene end was trimmed by 3 bases and the J gene end by 1 base; junction bases not matched to a gene: 0. CDR3 in DNA: TGTGCCAGCAGCGGACAGGGGAACACTGAAGCTTTCTTT. Protein sequence: CASSGQGNTEAFF.

The chain recombines TRBV18 with TRBJ2-5; D is unresolved. Per germline, CDR1 KGHSH and CDR2 LQKENI. V lost 3 bases and J lost 4, with 12 bases in between. This CDR3 has 14 amino acids. CDR3 DNA: TGTGCCAGCTCACCGGGTAATTCTTTAGAGACCCAGTACTTC. This codes for CASSPGNSLETQYF.

This chain's CDR3 is CASSDNIEQYV. CDR3 nucleotides: TGTGCCAGCAGCGACAACATCGAGCAGTACGTC. This rearrangement joins TRBV28 to TRBJ2-7; D is unclear. Looked up from germline, CDR1 is MDHEN and CDR2 is SYDVKM. The V gene lost 6 bases and the J gene lost 6 bases, with 9 bases spanning the gap. This CDR3 is built from 11 residues.

V is TRBV9 and J is TRBJ2-5, with 10 positions matching TRBD2. Germline assignment: CDR1 SGDLS and CDR2 YYNGEE. The CDR3 length is 14 residues. The J segment lost 4 bases and the V segment lost 3 bases, leaving 3 bases of the junction unmatched. CDR3 in amino acids: CASSARTSGETQYF. CDR3 sequence (DNA): TGTGCCAGCAGCGCTAGGACTAGCGGAGAGACCCAGTACTTC. The variable domain in full, completed from reference TRBV9 and TRBJ2-5, reads DSGVTQTPKHLITATGQRVTLRCSPRSGDLSVYWYQQSLDQGLQFLIQYYNGEERAKGNILERFSAQQFPDLHSELNLSSLELGDSALYFCASSARTSGETQYFGPGTRLLVL.

This chain connects TRBV19 to TRBJ2-2, with TRBD1 matching 9 bases. Germline CDR1 and CDR2: LNHDA and SQIVND (reference sequence). The V gene end was trimmed by 5 bases and the J gene end by 5 bases; junction bases not matched to a gene: 9. This CDR3 is built from 16 residues. CDR3 nucleotides: TGTGCCAGTAGTGTCCGGGGGACAGGGATGACCGGGGAGCTGTTTTTT. This codes for CASSVRGTGMTGELFF.

The chain combines TRBV5-6 with TRBJ1-2; D possibly corresponds to TRBD1 (6 bases). V was clipped by 6 bases and J by 3 bases, with 15 bases between them. CDR1 and CDR2 (germline): SGHDT, YYEEEE. The CDR3 sequence is 14 residues long. The CDR3 DNA reads as TGTGCCAGCAACTCGGGGGCGGGCTACTATGGCTACACCTTC. Translated: CASNSGAGYYGYTF.

This rearrangement joins TRBV7-2 to TRBJ2-1, with D unresolved. The CDR3 is 14 amino acids. Germline lookup yields CDR1 SGHTA and CDR2 FQGNSA. V was cut by 0 bases and J by 5 bases, with 8 bases left in between. The CDR3 bases are TGTGCCAGCAGCTTAGCGGGTCAGCACAATGAGCAGTTCTTC. This translates into CASSLAGQHNEQFF. Using reference TRBV7-2 and TRBJ2-1 for the parts outside the CDR3, the full variable domain is GAGVSQSPSNKVTEKGKDVELRCDPISGHTALYWYRQSLGQGLEFLIYFQGNSAPDKSGLPSDRFSAERTGGSVSTLTIQRTQQEDSAVYLCASSLAGQHNEQFFGPGTRLTVL.

The chain uses TRBV19 and TRBJ1-1; possible D gene TRBD1, 5 bases. Trimming took 3 bases from V and 1 from J, leaving 12 bases between them. CDR3 size: 15 residues. Germline V gives CDR1 LNHDA, CDR2 SQIVND (reference sequence). CDR3 bases: TGTGCCAGTAGTATCGTCAGGGTTAGGAACACTGAAGCTTTCTTT. Protein sequence: CASSIVRVRNTEAFF.

The chain is built from TRBV7-9 and TRBJ2-7; no definite D call. Trimming removed 2 bases from V and 7 bases from J, with 12 bases in between. Looked up from germline, CDR1 is SEHNR and CDR2 is FQNEAQ (reference sequence). The CDR3 runs 13 residues. CDR3 bases: TGTGCCAGCAGCTTACTGGTGGATCAAGAGCAGTACTTC. This encodes CASSLLVDQEQYF.

V is TRBV19 and J is TRBJ1-6; weak D call: TRBD1 (6 bases). The CDR3 has 16 amino acids. The germline gives CDR1 LNHDA, CDR2 SQIVND (reference sequence). With 4 bases removed from V and 9 bases from J, the gap between germline ends came to 19 bases. The CDR3 loop reads CASSTRLGGIGSPLHF. DNA for the CDR3: TGTGCCAGTAGTACCCGTCTTGGGGGCATCGGTTCACCCCTCCACTTT.

The chain recombines TRBV9 with TRBJ1-1, with 7 bases that match TRBD1. CDR1 is SGDLS and CDR2 is YYNGEE in the germline V gene. The CDR3 covers 15 residues. V lost 1 base to trimming and J lost 3 bases; unmatched junction nucleotides: 6. In DNA form, the CDR3 reads TGTGCCAGCAGCGTAACGGGCAGGGGGGACACTGAAGCTTTCTTT. It codes for CASSVTGRGDTEAFF.

The genes are TRBV14 and TRBJ1-2, with 8 bases matching TRBD1. This CDR3 contains 16 residues. V dropped 0 bases and J dropped 7; count of bases not matched to a gene: 10. From germline, CDR1 is SGHDN and CDR2 FVKESK. In nucleotides, the CDR3 is TGTGCCAGCAGCCAAGATCACGGCAGGGGGCTAGGTGGCTACACCTTC. Translation: CASSQDHGRGLGGYTF.

This chain uses TRBV5-1 with TRBJ2-3, with D tentatively TRBD2 (5 bases). The germline V and J ends were trimmed by 5 bases and 0 bases, with 7 bases remaining between them. The germline gives CDR1 SGHRS, CDR2 YFSETQ. The CDR3 length is 13 residues. Written as DNA, the CDR3 is TGCGCCAGCAGGGAGGACAGCACAGATACGCAGTATTTT. This gives the protein CASREDSTDTQYF.

This clone was seen more than once but under ten times. The CDR3 DNA reads TGTGCCAGCAGTTTACCCGGGACAGGGGTTGGCTACACCTTC. Translated, it gives CASSLPGTGVGYTF. The chain couples TRBV6-5 to TRBJ1-2; 10 bases align to TRBD1. The V gene end was trimmed by 4 bases and the J gene end by 7 bases; junction bases not matched to a gene: 6. The CDR3 is made up of 14 amino acids. The V gene's germline CDR1 is MNHEY and CDR2 SVGAGI.

V gene TRBV28 combines with J gene TRBJ2-5; perhaps TRBD1 as D (6 bases). V lost 7 bases to trimming and J lost 0 bases, with 18 bases between them. The CDR3 spans 16 residues. Germline V gene data show CDR1 as MDHEN and CDR2 as SYDVKM. The chain's CDR3 is CASNAPSQGYQETQYF. CDR3 DNA sequence: TGTGCCAGCAATGCGCCATCGCAGGGGTACCAAGAGACCCAGTACTTC.

The rearrangement links TRBV28 to TRBJ1-2; TRBD1 aligns across 9 bases. Germline V gene sequence: CDR1 MDHEN, CDR2 SYDVKM. The J segment lost 7 bases and the V segment lost 5 bases, leaving 11 bases of the junction unmatched. The CDR3 is made up of 15 amino acids. The CDR3 loop is CASSLPGTGSGGYTF. CDR3 nucleotide sequence: TGTGCCAGCAGTCTTCCCGGGACAGGGTCGGGTGGCTACACCTTC.

The V gene is TRBV9, the J gene TRBJ2-3, with 7 bases that match TRBD2. The CDR3 is 19 amino acids. V lost 4 bases, J lost 1 base, and 18 bases stayed unmatched. Germline assignment: CDR1 SGDLS and CDR2 YYNGEE. CDR3 sequence reads: CASSPQLSGTTHRTDTQYF. The CDR3 nucleotides are TGTGCCAGCAGCCCCCAACTTTCCGGGACTACCCATCGCACAGATACGCAGTATTTT.

This clone appeared a few times. This chain joins TRBV19 and TRBJ1-3; D is ambiguous. Trimming left V 1 base short and J 1 base short, with 5 bases between. The germline V gene encodes CDR1 LNHDA and CDR2 SQIVND (reference sequence). This CDR3 comprises 14 residues. CDR3 residues: CASSIAGSGNTIYF. CDR3 nucleotide sequence: TGTGCCAGTAGTATAGCCGGTTCTGGAAACACCATATATTTT.

This clone has just one count. CDR3 protein: CASSANYGYTF. The CDR3 DNA is TGTGCCAGCAGCGCCAACTATGGCTACACCTTC. The J gene is TRBJ1-2, the V gene TRBV7-2; D is undetermined. V lost 5 bases and J lost 2, with 3 bases in between. The CDR3 consists of 11 residues. Germline V gene data show CDR1 as SGHTA and CDR2 as FQGNSA.

The chain combines TRBV6-1 with TRBJ2-4, with 12 nucleotides matching TRBD1. Trimming cost V 6 bases and J 7 bases; bases outside gene matches: 4. From germline, CDR1 is MNHNS and CDR2 SASEGT. This CDR3 has 14 amino acids. As DNA, the CDR3 is TGTGCCAGCAGGGGGGGACAGGGGGCCAACATTCAGTACTTC. Its translation is CASRGGQGANIQYF.

This clone was counted between two and nine times. This chain connects TRBV7-2 to TRBJ2-2, with no clear D. This CDR3 contains 16 residues. The germline gives CDR1 SGHTA, CDR2 FQGNSA. Trimming shortened V by 4 bases and J by 1 base, and 13 bases separated the two germline ends. DNA for the CDR3: TGTGCCAGCAGCTCCCAGGATCCGCGGAACACCGGGGAGCTGTTTTTT. Residues: CASSSQDPRNTGELFF. Based on the CDR3 plus reference TRBV7-2 and TRBJ2-2, the full variable domain is GAGVSQSPSNKVTEKGKDVELRCDPISGHTALYWYRQSLGQGLEFLIYFQGNSAPDKSGLPSDRFSAERTGGSVSTLTIQRTQQEDSAVYLCASSSQDPRNTGELFFGEGSRLTVL.

The chain has TRBV27 and TRBJ2-6; D could derive from TRBD1 or TRBD2 (5 bases each). CDR1 is MNHEY and CDR2 is SMNVEV in the germline V gene (reference sequence). V lost 8 bases and J 0 bases, leaving 11 bases between the germline ends. This CDR3 comprises 15 residues. CDR3 coding DNA: TGTGCCAGCCGGGGCAGCCACTCTGGGGCCAACGTCCTGACTTTC. Amino acid sequence: CASRGSHSGANVLTF.

The chain combines TRBV19 with TRBJ2-2, with 7 positions matching TRBD1. This CDR3 is 15 amino acids long. V gave up 4 bases and J gave up 4 bases; unmatched junction bases: 6. CDR1 is LNHDA, CDR2 SQIVND, per germline (reference sequence). The CDR3 bases are TGTGCCAGTAGTAATAGCGAGGGGGCCACCGGGGAGCTGTTTTTT. It translates to CASSNSEGATGELFF. The whole variable domain, remainder taken from reference TRBV19 and TRBJ2-2, is DGGITQSPKYLFRKEGQNVTLSCEQNLNHDAMYWYRQDPGQGLRLIYYSQIVNDFQKGDIAEGYSVSREKKESFPLTVTSAQKNPTAFYLCASSNSEGATGELFFGEGSRLTVL.